This TCR beta chain was observed in a study of blood T cell repertoires in COVID-19. Study-level information: The analysed material was cDNA or gDNA that came from T cells, B-cell-depleted T cells, or PBMCs.

Data came from immunoSEQ multiplex PCR; TCRdb stores just in-frame clones and leaves some out. The sample yields about 190,000 clones, 84% seen once. This clone has just a few counts. Within 2 weeks of study entry, exposed participants had contacted a PCR-confirmed or clinician-diagnosed COVID-19 case. The sample taken for sequencing was PBMCs or T cells enriched from blood (not recorded which). The sequence was obtained from a woman younger than 45 who had been exposed to COVID-19.

The CDR3, as DNA: TGTGCCACCAGCAGAGGGACAGGGCAAATGTTATTAAATGAGCAGTTCTTC. Its translation is CATSRGTGQMLLNEQFF. J is TRBJ2-1 and V is TRBV15; TRBD1 matches at 8 bases. The germline V gene has CDR1 LNHNV and CDR2 YYDKDF (reference sequence). With V trimmed by 1 base and J by 7 bases, 12 bases remained unmatched. This CDR3 is 17 amino acids long.